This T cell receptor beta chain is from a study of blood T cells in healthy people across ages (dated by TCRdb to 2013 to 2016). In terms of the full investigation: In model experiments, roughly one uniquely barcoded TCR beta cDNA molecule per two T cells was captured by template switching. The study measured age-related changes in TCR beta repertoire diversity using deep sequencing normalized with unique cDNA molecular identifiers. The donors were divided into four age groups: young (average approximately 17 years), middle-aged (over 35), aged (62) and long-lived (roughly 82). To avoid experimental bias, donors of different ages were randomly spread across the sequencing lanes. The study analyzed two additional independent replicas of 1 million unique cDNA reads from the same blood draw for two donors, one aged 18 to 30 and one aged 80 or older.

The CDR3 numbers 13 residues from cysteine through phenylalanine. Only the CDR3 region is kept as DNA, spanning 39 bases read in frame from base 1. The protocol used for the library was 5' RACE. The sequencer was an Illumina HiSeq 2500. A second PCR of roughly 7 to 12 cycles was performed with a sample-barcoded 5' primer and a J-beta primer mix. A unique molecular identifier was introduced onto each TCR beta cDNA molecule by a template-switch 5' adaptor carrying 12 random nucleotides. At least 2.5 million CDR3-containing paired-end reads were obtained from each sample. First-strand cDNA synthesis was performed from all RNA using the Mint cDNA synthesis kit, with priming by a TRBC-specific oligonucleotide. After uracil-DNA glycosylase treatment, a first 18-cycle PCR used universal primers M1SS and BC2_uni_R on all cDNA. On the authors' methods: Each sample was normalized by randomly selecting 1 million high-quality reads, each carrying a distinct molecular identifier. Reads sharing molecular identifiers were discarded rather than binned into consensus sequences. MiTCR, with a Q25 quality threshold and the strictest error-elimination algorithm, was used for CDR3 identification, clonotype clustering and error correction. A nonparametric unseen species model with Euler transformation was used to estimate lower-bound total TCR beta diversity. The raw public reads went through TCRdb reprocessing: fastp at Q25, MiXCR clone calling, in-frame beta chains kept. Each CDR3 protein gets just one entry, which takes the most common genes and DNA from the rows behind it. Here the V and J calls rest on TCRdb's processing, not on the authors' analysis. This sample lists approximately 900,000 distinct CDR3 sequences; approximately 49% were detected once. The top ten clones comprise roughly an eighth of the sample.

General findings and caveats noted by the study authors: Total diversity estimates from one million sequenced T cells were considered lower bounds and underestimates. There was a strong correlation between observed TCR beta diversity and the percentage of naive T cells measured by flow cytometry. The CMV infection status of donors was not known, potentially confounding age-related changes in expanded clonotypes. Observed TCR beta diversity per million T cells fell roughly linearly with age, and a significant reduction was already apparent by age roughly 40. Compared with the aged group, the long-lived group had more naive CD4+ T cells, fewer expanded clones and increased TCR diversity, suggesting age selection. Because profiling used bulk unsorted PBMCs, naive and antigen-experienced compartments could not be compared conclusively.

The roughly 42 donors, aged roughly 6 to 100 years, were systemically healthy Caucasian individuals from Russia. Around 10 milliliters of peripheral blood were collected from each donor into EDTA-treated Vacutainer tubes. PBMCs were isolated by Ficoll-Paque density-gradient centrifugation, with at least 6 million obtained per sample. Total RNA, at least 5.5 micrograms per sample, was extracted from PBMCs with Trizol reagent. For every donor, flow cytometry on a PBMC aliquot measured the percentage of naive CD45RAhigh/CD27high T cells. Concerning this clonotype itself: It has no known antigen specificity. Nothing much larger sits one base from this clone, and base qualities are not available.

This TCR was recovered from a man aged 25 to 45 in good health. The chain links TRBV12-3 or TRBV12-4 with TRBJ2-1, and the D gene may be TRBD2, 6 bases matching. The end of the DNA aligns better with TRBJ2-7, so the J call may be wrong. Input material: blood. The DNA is TGTGCCAGCAGTATGCTCCGGGCGGGGGAGCAGTACTTC. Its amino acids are CASSMLRAGEQYF.